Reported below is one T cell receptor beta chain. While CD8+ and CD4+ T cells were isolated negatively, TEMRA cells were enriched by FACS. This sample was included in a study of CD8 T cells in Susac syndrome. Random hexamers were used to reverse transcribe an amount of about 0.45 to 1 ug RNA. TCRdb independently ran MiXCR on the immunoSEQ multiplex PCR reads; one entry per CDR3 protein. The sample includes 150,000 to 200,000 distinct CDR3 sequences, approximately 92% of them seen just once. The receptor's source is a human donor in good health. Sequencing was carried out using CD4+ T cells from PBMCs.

The CDR3 protein is CAIGRASLNEQYF. CDR3 in DNA: TGTGCCATCGGACGGGCAAGTTTGAACGAGCAGTACTTC. The rearrangement joins TRBV2 to TRBJ2-7, with D hard to call. In germline, CDR1 is SNHLY, CDR2 FYNNEI. The CDR3 extends over 13 amino acids. The germline V and J ends were trimmed by 10 bases and 5 bases, with 18 bases remaining between them.